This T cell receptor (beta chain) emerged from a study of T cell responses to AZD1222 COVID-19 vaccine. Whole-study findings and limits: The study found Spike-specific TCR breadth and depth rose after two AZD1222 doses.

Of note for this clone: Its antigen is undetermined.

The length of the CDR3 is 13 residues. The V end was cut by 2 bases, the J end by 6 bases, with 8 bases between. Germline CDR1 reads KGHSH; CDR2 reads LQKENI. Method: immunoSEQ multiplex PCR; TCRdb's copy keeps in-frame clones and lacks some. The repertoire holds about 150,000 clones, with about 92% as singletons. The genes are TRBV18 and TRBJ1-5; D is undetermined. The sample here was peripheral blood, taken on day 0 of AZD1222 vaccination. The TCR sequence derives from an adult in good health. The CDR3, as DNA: TGTGCCAGCTCACCAAACACCGTTCAGCCCCAGCATTTT. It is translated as CASSPNTVQPQHF.